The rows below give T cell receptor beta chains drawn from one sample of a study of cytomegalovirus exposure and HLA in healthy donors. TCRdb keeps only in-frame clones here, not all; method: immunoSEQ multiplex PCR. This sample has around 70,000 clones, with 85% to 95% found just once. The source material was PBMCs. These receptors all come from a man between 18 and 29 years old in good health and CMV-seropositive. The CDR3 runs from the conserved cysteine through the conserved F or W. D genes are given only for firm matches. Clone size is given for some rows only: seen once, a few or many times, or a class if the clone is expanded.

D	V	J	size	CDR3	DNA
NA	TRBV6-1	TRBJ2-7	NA	CASQGRRNEQYF	TGTGCCAGCCAAGGAAGGAGGAACGAGCAGTACTTC
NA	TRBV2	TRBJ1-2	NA	CAREGAGLVYGYTF	TGTGCCAGAGAAGGAGCAGGGTTGGTCTACGGCTACACCTTC
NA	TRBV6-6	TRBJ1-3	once	CASSYVQTGFGNTIYF	TGTGCCAGCAGTTACGTTCAAACAGGTTTTGGAAACACCATATATTTT
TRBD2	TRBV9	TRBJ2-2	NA	CASSASGRAAGELFF	TGTGCCAGCAGTGCCAGCGGGAGGGCTGCCGGGGAGCTGTTTTTT
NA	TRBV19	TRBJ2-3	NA	CASSINRASSTDTQYF	TGTGCCAGTAGTATCAACAGGGCCAGCAGCACAGATACGCAGTATTTT
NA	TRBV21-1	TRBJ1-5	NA	CASSKKRGQGRNQPQHF	TGTGCCAGCAGCAAAAAGAGAGGACAGGGCCGCAATCAGCCCCAGCATTTT
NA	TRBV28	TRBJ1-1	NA	CASSGIPTRLNTEAFF	TGTGCCAGCAGCGGGATTCCAACAAGGTTGAACACTGAAGCTTTCTTT
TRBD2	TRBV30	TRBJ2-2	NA	CAWSVPGLEAGELFF	TGTGCCTGGAGTGTACCGGGACTAGAGGCCGGGGAGCTGTTTTTT
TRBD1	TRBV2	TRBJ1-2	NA	CASRAGTERGFNYGYTF	TGTGCCAGCAGAGCCGGGACAGAAAGGGGGTTTAACTATGGCTACACCTTC
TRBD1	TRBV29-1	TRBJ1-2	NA	CSAGQGLNYGYTF	TGCAGCGCCGGACAGGGGCTTAACTATGGCTACACCTTC
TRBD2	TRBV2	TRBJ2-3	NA	CASSLISAGEADTQYF	TGTGCCAGCAGTCTGATCTCGGCGGGAGAGGCAGATACGCAGTATTTT
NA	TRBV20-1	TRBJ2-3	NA	CSAISFDTQYF	TGCAGTGCTATTAGTTTTGATACGCAGTATTTT
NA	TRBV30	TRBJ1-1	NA	CAWTVFTIDTEAFF	TGTGCCTGGACGGTTTTTACGATAGACACTGAAGCTTTCTTT
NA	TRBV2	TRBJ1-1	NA	CASSMGAVNTEAFF	TGTGCCAGCAGTATGGGGGCGGTGAACACTGAAGCTTTCTTT
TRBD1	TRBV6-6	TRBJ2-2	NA	CASKDRVGTGELFF	TGTGCCAGCAAGGACAGGGTAGGCACCGGGGAGCTGTTTTTT
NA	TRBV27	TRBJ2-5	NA	CASSLLGKALKSQETQYF	TGTGCCAGCAGTTTATTGGGCAAGGCCCTCAAATCACAAGAGACCCAGTACTTC
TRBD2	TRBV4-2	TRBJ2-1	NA	CASSQEGLAGDYNEQFF	TGTGCCAGCAGCCAGGAGGGACTAGCGGGAGATTACAATGAGCAGTTCTTC
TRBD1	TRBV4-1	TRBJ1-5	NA	CASSQGTGHQPQHF	TGCGCCAGCAGCCAAGGGACAGGGCATCAGCCCCAGCATTTT
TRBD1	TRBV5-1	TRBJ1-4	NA	CASSAGQTFNEKLFF	TGCGCCAGCAGCGCGGGACAGACATTTAATGAAAAACTGTTTTTT
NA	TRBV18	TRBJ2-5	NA	CASSEFVAETQYF	TGTGCCAGCTCGGAGTTCGTGGCGGAGACCCAGTACTTC
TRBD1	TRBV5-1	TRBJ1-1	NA	CASSDQGATEAFF	TGCGCCAGCAGCGATCAGGGGGCGACTGAAGCTTTCTTT
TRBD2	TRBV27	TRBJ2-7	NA	CASSLISDSGILYEQYF	TGTGCCAGCAGTTTAATCTCGGATAGCGGGATTCTCTACGAGCAGTACTTC
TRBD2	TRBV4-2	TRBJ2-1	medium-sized	CASSQDRLASDEQFF	TGTGCCAGCAGCCAAGATCGACTAGCGAGCGATGAGCAGTTCTTC
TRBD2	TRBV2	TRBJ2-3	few	CASSTGTSGTGDTQYF	TGTGCCAGCAGCACCGGGACTAGCGGGACTGGAGATACGCAGTATTTT
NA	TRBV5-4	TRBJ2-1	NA	CASSLGMRSYNEQFF	TGTGCCAGCAGCTTGGGGATGAGGTCCTACAATGAGCAGTTCTTC
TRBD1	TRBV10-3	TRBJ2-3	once	CAIRKKHSRDRTNTDTQYF	TGTGCCATCAGAAAAAAACACTCTCGGGACAGGACGAACACAGATACGCAGTATTTT
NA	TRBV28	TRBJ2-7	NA	CASSSPMVREEYF	TGTGCCAGCAGTTCCCCTATGGTACGAGAGGAGTACTTC
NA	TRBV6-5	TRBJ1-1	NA	CASSYSERMNTEAFF	TGTGCCAGCAGTTACTCGGAGAGAATGAACACTGAAGCTTTCTTT
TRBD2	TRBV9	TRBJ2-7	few	CASSPHGLAGGLSYEQYF	TGTGCCAGCAGCCCCCATGGACTAGCGGGAGGTCTCTCCTACGAGCAGTACTTC
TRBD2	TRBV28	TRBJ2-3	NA	CASKELAGGPWRADTQYF	TGTGCCAGCAAGGAGCTAGCGGGAGGGCCGTGGAGGGCAGATACGCAGTATTTT
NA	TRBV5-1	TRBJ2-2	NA	CASSSAVNGELFF	TGCGCCAGCAGCTCCGCGGTAAACGGGGAGCTGTTTTTT
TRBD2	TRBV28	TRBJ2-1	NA	CASNPGGGGEQFF	TGTGCCAGCAACCCTGGGGGGGGAGGTGAGCAGTTCTTC
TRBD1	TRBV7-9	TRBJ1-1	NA	CASLARDRNTEAFF	TGTGCCAGCCTAGCCCGGGACAGGAACACTGAAGCTTTCTTT
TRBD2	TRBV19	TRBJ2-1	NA	CASSLQREDEQFF	TGTGCCAGTAGTCTTCAGCGGGAGGATGAGCAGTTCTTC
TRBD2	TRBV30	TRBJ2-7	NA	CAFEPGLAGNEQYF	TGTGCCTTTGAACCTGGACTAGCGGGAAACGAGCAGTACTTC
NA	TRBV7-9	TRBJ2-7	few	CASSLGGATYEQYF	TGTGCCAGCAGCTTAGGAGGCGCGACCTACGAGCAGTACTTC
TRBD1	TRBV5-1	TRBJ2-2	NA	CASSPEGATGELFF	TGCGCCAGCAGCCCTGAGGGGGCAACCGGGGAGCTGTTTTTT
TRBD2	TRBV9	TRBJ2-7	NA	CASSKGTSLSYEQYF	TGTGCCAGCAGCAAAGGGACTAGCCTCTCCTACGAGCAGTACTTC
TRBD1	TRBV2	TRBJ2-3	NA	CASSDRTGTDTQYF	TGTGCCAGCAGTGACCGGACAGGGACAGATACGCAGTATTTT
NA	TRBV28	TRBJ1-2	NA	CASSLPRGSGGYTF	TGTGCCAGCAGTTTACCGAGGGGGTCGGGCGGCTACACCTTC
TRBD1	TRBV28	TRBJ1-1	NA	CASSFIRGQAITEAFF	TGTGCCAGCAGTTTTATTAGGGGGCAGGCTATCACTGAAGCTTTCTTT
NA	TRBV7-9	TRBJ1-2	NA	CASSFGGDYGYTF	TGTGCCAGCAGCTTTGGGGGGGACTATGGCTACACCTTC
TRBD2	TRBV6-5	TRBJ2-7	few	CATKRVAGFLGEQYF	TGTGCCACCAAGAGGGTAGCGGGATTTTTGGGCGAGCAGTACTTC
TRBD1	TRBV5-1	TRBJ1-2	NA	CASSLGTADNYGYTF	TGCGCCAGCAGCCTCGGGACAGCCGATAACTATGGCTACACCTTC
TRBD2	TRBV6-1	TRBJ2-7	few	CASSEVATSGNEQYF	TGTGCCAGCAGTGAAGTTGCCACTAGCGGAAACGAGCAGTACTTC
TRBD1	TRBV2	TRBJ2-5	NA	CASSRTGTGLSTQYF	TGTGCCAGCAGCCGTACCGGGACAGGCCTCTCGACCCAGTACTTC
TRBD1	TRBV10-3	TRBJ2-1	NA	CAIRHSGQGSYNEQFF	TGTGCCATCAGGCATTCCGGACAGGGCTCCTACAATGAGCAGTTCTTC
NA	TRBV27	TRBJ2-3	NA	CASSLSVAEWGTDTQYF	TGTGCCAGCAGTTTATCGGTAGCGGAATGGGGCACAGATACGCAGTATTTT
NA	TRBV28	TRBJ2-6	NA	CASKTERSGANVLTF	TGTGCCAGCAAAACAGAAAGGTCTGGGGCCAACGTCCTGACTTTC
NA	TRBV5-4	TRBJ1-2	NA	CASSSGYGYTF	TGTGCCAGCAGTTCAGGGTATGGCTACACCTTC
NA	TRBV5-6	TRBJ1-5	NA	CASSLGHGNQPQHF	TGTGCCAGCAGCTTGGGTCACGGGAATCAGCCCCAGCATTTT
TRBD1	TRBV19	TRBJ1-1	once	CASRDRGEAFF	TGTGCCAGTAGAGACAGGGGGGAAGCTTTCTTT